Below are 2 T cell receptor beta chains sequenced from a single sample in a study of T-cell memory formation after mild COVID-19. TCRdb redid the calling of the 5' RACE reads with MiXCR, one entry per CDR3 protein. The table records 200,000 to 300,000 distinct CDR3 sequences, 15% to 20% of them present only once. The specimen was PBMCs or a T cell subset sorted from them (not recorded which). The receptors here all came from a man younger than 30 who had mild COVID-19 (a few samples of this study predate the infection). Cell type and time point are not known.

In its sample, this clonotype was seen a few times. This chain connects TRBV7-2 to TRBJ1-2, with 8 bases lining up with TRBD1. V trimming: 5 bases; J trimming: 8 bases; junction bases outside the gene matches: 19. There are 17 residues in the CDR3. Per the germline V gene, CDR1 is SGHTA and CDR2 is FQGNSA. The DNA of the CDR3 is TGTGCCAGCAGCGTAACATCGACAGGGGCCCCCTATGTGGGCTACACCTTC. It codes for CASSVTSTGAPYVGYTF. Based on the CDR3 plus reference TRBV7-2 and TRBJ1-2, the full variable domain is GAGVSQSPSNKVTEKGKDVELRCDPISGHTALYWYRQSLGQGLEFLIYFQGNSAPDKSGLPSDRFSAERTGGSVSTLTIQRTQQEDSAVYLCASSVTSTGAPYVGYTFGSGTRLTVV.

This chain joins TRBV2 and TRBJ1-1; 10 bases fit TRBD1. Trimming took 6 bases from V and 9 from J; bases not matched to a gene: 4. The CDR3 has 12 residues. CDR1 and CDR2 from the germline V gene are SNHLY and FYNNEI. The CDR3 DNA reads as TGTGCCAGCAGAGACAGGGGGCCACAAGCTTTCTTT. Encoded protein: CASRDRGPQAFF.